This TCR beta chain derives from a study of shared clonotypes between healthy human individuals. Using immunoSEQ multiplex PCR, the repertoire was profiled, and TCRdb retains in-frame clones only, with some absent. This sample has around 2.1 million clones, with 93% found just once. CD8 cells regarded as naive lacked CD45RO, were positively chosen for CCR7, and omitted terminally differentiated effector memory CD45RA+ cells. The TCR sequence derives from a man between 18 and 35 years old in good health. Some clones in this sample may be carry-over from other donors' samples. The sequencing sample was made of naive CD8+ T cells from PBMCs.

The CDR3 loop reads CASSFISGAPYNEQFF. The CDR3 bases are TGTGCCAGCAGTTTCATTAGCGGAGCGCCCTACAATGAGCAGTTCTTC. The chain employs TRBV27 and TRBJ2-1, with D possibly being TRBD2 (6 bases). V was trimmed by 3 bases and J by 2 bases, leaving 14 bases between them. Germline CDR1 MNHEY, CDR2 SMNVEV (reference sequence). The CDR3 runs 16 residues.